This T cell receptor beta chain was observed in a study of blood T cell repertoires in COVID-19. Study overall: Sites in the United States, Italy and Spain provided acute and convalescent COVID-19 samples. PBMCs, B-cell-depleted T cells, or T cells were the source of the cDNA or gDNA that made up the material.

Authors' processing steps: Nucleated cell number was recorded as an estimate derived from reference gene primer amplification. Profiled with immunoSEQ multiplex PCR; TCRdb holds only in-frame clones, not every one. V, J and clone size are those of that table, while D and trimming were read from the DNA. The data show about 140,000 clones, approximately 87% seen once. Germline-derived CDR1 and CDR2 are SGHAT and FQNNGV. The CDR3 has 15 amino acids. V was shortened by 5 bases and J by 1 base, with 14 bases between the two germline ends. The sample was peripheral blood. The receptor was isolated from a woman in her 50s with active or convalescent COVID-19. This chain joins TRBV11-2 and TRBJ2-5; D is undetermined. The CDR3 loop reads CASSQVLKLQETQYF. The CDR3 DNA reads TGTGCCAGCAGCCAGGTCCTCAAGCTCCAAGAGACCCAGTACTTC.